The 6 T cell receptor beta chains below were found in one sample sequenced in a study of PD-L1 blockade in urothelial cancer. Time point noted: pretreatment peripheral blood. Sequenced by immunoSEQ multiplex PCR; TCRdb stores in-frame clones only, minus some. The table lists 30,000 to 35,000 clones, around 82% of them singletons. The specimen comprised PBMCs, sampled around atezolizumab (anti-PD-L1) treatment. The receptors were sampled from a man aged 55 to 70 with urothelial cancer.

The V and J genes are TRBV7-2 and TRBJ2-2; D is possibly TRBD2 (6 bases). V dropped 0 bases and J dropped 1 base, with 12 bases sitting between them. Germline assignment: CDR1 SGHTA and CDR2 FQGNSA. The CDR3 length is 17 residues. The CDR3 DNA reads TGTGCCAGCAGCTTAGCCTCTGGGACTGTGAACACCGGGGAGCTGTTTTTT. Residues: CASSLASGTVNTGELFF.

The CDR3 nucleotides read TGTGCCATAGGACTAGCGGGAGTCGGCGAGCAGTACTTC. Translating it yields CAIGLAGVGEQYF. The gene calls are TRBV10-3 and TRBJ2-7; 13 positions match TRBD2. Per germline, CDR1 ENHRY and CDR2 SYGVKD. The J segment lost 6 bases and the V segment lost 9 bases, leaving 5 bases of the junction unmatched. This CDR3 is built from 13 residues.

This clone has only a few counts. This rearrangement joins TRBV4-1 to TRBJ2-2; the match to TRBD1 covers 7 bases. From germline, CDR1 is MGHRA and CDR2 YSYEKL. Trimming took 1 base from V and 7 from J; bases not matched to a gene: 9. CDR3 size: 16 residues. The CDR3 loop is CASSQGWTGGSGELFF. The CDR3 nucleotides read TGCGCCAGCAGCCAAGGTTGGACAGGTGGCAGCGGGGAGCTGTTTTTT.

The chain uses TRBV2 and TRBJ2-7; TRBD2 matches 9 bases. Germline V gives CDR1 SNHLY, CDR2 FYNNEI. V lost 7 bases and J lost 5; bases outside the gene matches: 18. CDR3 size: 17 residues. The CDR3 region has the DNA TGTGCCAGCATGTGGGACCCCTCGGCGGGAGGGAGGAACGAGCAGTACTTC. Residues: CASMWDPSAGGRNEQYF.

The chain joins TRBV6-4 to TRBJ2-7; 10 bases match TRBD1. The CDR3 length is 14 residues. J lost 13 bases, V lost 2 bases, and 11 bases had no gene match. Germline lookup yields CDR1 MRHNA and CDR2 SNTAGT. The DNA of the CDR3 is TGTGCCAGCAGTGACACTCCGGGACAGGGGACTCCATACTTC. Translation: CASSDTPGQGTPYF.

V gene TRBV12-5 combines with J gene TRBJ2-3; D is uncertain. Germline loops: CDR1 LGHNT, CDR2 FRNRAP. With 0 bases removed from V and 3 bases from J, the gap between germline ends came to 10 bases. The CDR3 is 15 residues long. The CDR3 coding sequence is TGTGCTAGTGGTTTGGTACGAGGCCGAACAGATACGCAGTATTTT. Its protein is CASGLVRGRTDTQYF.